Presented here are 2 T cell receptor beta chains from one specimen sequenced in a study of CD8 T cells in ankylosing spondylitis (dated by TCRdb to 2017 to 2019). Receptor amplification or capture employed 5' RACE. Reads for this sample came from an Illumina HiSeq 2500. TCRdb reprocessing: public reads trimmed at Q25 with fastp, clones called with MiXCR, in-frame beta chains kept. Each entry is one CDR3 protein sequence, shown with its most common DNA and genes. This sample has tens of thousands of distinct CDR3 sequences in its table, and 2% to 3% of those were observed once. The ten biggest clones cover about 7.4% of the sample. What was sequenced was blood, either unsorted or a sorted T cell fraction (not recorded which). These receptors were collected from a female donor with ankylosing spondylitis or in good health (not recorded which).

This clonotype was found many times. V is TRBV9 and J is TRBJ1-3, with D possibly matching TRBD1 (6 bases). The CDR3 totals 16 residues. V lost 3 bases, J lost 0 bases, and 13 bases lay in between. Germline V lookup: CDR1 SGDLS, CDR2 YYNGEE. CDR3 in amino acids: CASSGTTGISGNTIYF. The CDR3 nucleotides are TGTGCCAGCAGCGGAACTACAGGGATCTCTGGAAACACCATATATTTT.

This clonotype was counted a few times. This chain connects TRBV9 to TRBJ2-7, with 9 positions matching TRBD1. CDR1 SGDLS and CDR2 YYNGEE come from the germline V gene. CDR3 size: 15 residues. The V and J ends lost 0 bases and 5 bases, in that order; junction bases with no gene match: 6. In DNA form, the CDR3 reads TGTGCCAGCAGCGTAGGGGACAGGGAAAGGAACGAGCAGTACTTC. Protein: CASSVGDRERNEQYF.